Listed below are T cell receptor beta chains from one sample, sequenced in a study of T-cell memory formation after mild COVID-19. TCRdb reprocessed the 5' RACE reads with MiXCR, giving one entry per CDR3 protein. The table shows a few hundred thousand distinct CDR3 sequences, with under 25% occurring only once. Sample: PBMCs or a T cell subset sorted from them (not recorded which). Receptors were obtained from an adult woman who had mild COVID-19 (a few samples of this study predate the infection). Cell type and time point are not known. The CDR3 runs from the conserved cysteine through the conserved F or W. D genes are given only for firm matches. The size of a clone is reported for some rows only, either as once, few or many, or as a class for expanded clones.

abundance,d_gene,v_gene,j_gene,CDR3nt,CDR3aa
few,TRBD2,TRBV7-8,TRBJ2-1,TGTGCCAGCAGCTTAGTGACGGGACTAGTTAACAATGAGCAGTTCTTC,CASSLVTGLVNNEQFF
NA,NA,TRBV7-2,TRBJ2-3,TGTGCCAGCAGGAGTGGCGGAACTCCCCGCACAGATACGCAGTATTTT,CASRSGGTPRTDTQYF
few,TRBD1,TRBV7-2,TRBJ1-5,TGTGCCAGCAGCCTCGGGACAGGGGGCGGTCAGCCCCAGCATTTT,CASSLGTGGGQPQHF
NA,TRBD1,TRBV24-1,TRBJ2-7,TGTGCCACCAGTGACGGGACAGGGGAGTACGAGCAGTACTTC,CATSDGTGEYEQYF
few,NA,TRBV27,TRBJ1-1,TGTGCCAGCAAAACAGCCGAGAGGAACACTGAAGCTTTCTTT,CASKTAERNTEAFF
few,TRBD1,TRBV9,TRBJ2-7,TGTGCCAGCAGCCCGAACGCAGGGGGTAAATACGAGCAGTACTTC,CASSPNAGGKYEQYF
many,NA,TRBV12-3/TRBV12-4,TRBJ2-3,TGTGCCAGCAGCCCGGCGGGCCCATGGGATACGCAGTATTTT,CASSPAGPWDTQYF
few,TRBD2,TRBV20-1,TRBJ2-1,TGCAGTGCTAACCCTCAGCGGGAGGGGTTTTTTCTTGAGCAGTTCTTC,CSANPQREGFFLEQFF
NA,TRBD1,TRBV2,TRBJ2-1,TGTGCCAGCAGTGCGTCGACAGGGACCAATGAGCAGTTCTTC,CASSASTGTNEQFF
few,TRBD2,TRBV6-6,TRBJ2-3,TGTGCCAGTTGTAGCGGGGGTAGCACAGATACGCAGTATTTT,CASCSGGSTDTQYF
NA,TRBD2,TRBV4-1,TRBJ2-2,TGCGCCAGCAGCTGGCGGGGGGGCCAGATCGGGGAGCTGTTTTTT,CASSWRGGQIGELFF
NA,NA,TRBV6-2/TRBV6-3,TRBJ1-5,TGTGCCAGCAGTTACGCCGGGTGGGGTCAGCCCCAGCATTTT,CASSYAGWGQPQHF
NA,NA,TRBV6-2/TRBV6-3,TRBJ1-5,TGTGCCAGCAGTTACCGCCAGAGTAATCAGCCCCAGCATTTT,CASSYRQSNQPQHF
few,TRBD1,TRBV16,TRBJ2-7,TGTGCCAGCAGCCAAAGGGGGACAGGGGGTGCCTACGAGCAGTACTTC,CASSQRGTGGAYEQYF
few,NA,TRBV2,TRBJ2-4,TGTGCCAGCGGGGGGATAGCCAAAAACATTCAGTACTTC,CASGGIAKNIQYF
NA,NA,TRBV20-1,TRBJ2-5,TGCAGTGCTAAGGCAGCTCAAGAGACCCAGTACTTC,CSAKAAQETQYF
many,NA,TRBV5-1,TRBJ2-2,TGCGCCAGCAGCTTGGGACAGGGAGGCGCCGGGGAGCTGTTTTTT,CASSLGQGGAGELFF
few,TRBD1,TRBV24-1,TRBJ2-3,TGTGCCACCAGTGATACGGGACAGTTAACAGATACGCAGTATTTT,CATSDTGQLTDTQYF
NA,TRBD2,TRBV3-1,TRBJ2-2,TGTGCCAGCAGCGAGGGACTAGCGAACACCGGGGAGCTGTTTTTT,CASSEGLANTGELFF
few,NA,TRBV6-5,TRBJ2-7,TGTGCCAGCAGCCCAGAGTTGGGGAGAGCCTACGAGCAGTACTTC,CASSPELGRAYEQYF
NA,TRBD1,TRBV6-5,TRBJ1-5,TGTGCCAGCAGTTCAGGGGGCTTAGGCAATCAGCCCCAGCATTTT,CASSSGGLGNQPQHF
NA,NA,TRBV27,TRBJ2-3,TGTGCCAGCAGTTTATCGTTGTACACAGATACGCAGTATTTT,CASSLSLYTDTQYF
NA,NA,TRBV24-1,TRBJ2-7,TGTGCCACCAGTGATCACCGGGGTGATTTCTCCTACGAGCAGTACTTC,CATSDHRGDFSYEQYF
once,TRBD1,TRBV28,TRBJ1-1,TGTGCCAGCACCCTAACCGGGACAGGGGTTTTGAATAGAGCTTTCTTT,CASTLTGTGVLNRAFF
few,NA,TRBV4-3,TRBJ2-1,TGCGCCAGCAGCCAAGCCCGGACAGACTACAATGAGCAGTTCTTC,CASSQARTDYNEQFF
many,NA,TRBV12-3/TRBV12-4,TRBJ1-3,TGTGCCAGCAGTTTATCTGTTTCCCTTCGAAACACCATATATTTT,CASSLSVSLRNTIYF
NA,NA,TRBV3-1,TRBJ2-3,TGTGCCAGCAGCCTTATGACAGGAGATACGCAGTATTTT,CASSLMTGDTQYF
NA,TRBD1,TRBV7-8,TRBJ1-1,TGTGCCAGCAGCTTGCAGGGGGCGGCTGAAGCTTTCTTT,CASSLQGAAEAFF
many,TRBD2,TRBV7-2,TRBJ2-3,TGTGCCAGCAGCTTAGTTGGTAGCGGGAGGGCTACAGATACGCAGTATTTT,CASSLVGSGRATDTQYF
NA,NA,TRBV7-6,TRBJ2-1,TGTGCCAGCAGCAACGGACTACACGGGACCGAGGATGAGCAGTTCTTC,CASSNGLHGTEDEQFF
few,NA,TRBV29-1,TRBJ2-3,TGCAGCGTTCTCGAAGGGTGGGGAGATACGCAGTATTTT,CSVLEGWGDTQYF
NA,TRBD1,TRBV5-1,TRBJ1-5,TGCGCCAGCAGCTCGGGACAGGCAAATCAGCCCCAGCATTTT,CASSSGQANQPQHF